One and the same sample provided the 12 T cell receptor beta chains below, sequenced in a study of blood T cell repertoires in COVID-19. Generated by immunoSEQ multiplex PCR, the TCRdb table keeps only in-frame clones and is missing some. Of approximately 230,000 clones in the sample, approximately 90% were seen once. Sequenced material: PBMCs or T cells enriched from blood (not recorded which). These TCRs come from a woman between 18 and 29 years old who had recovered from COVID-19.

This clone has more than one count but fewer than ten. This chain connects TRBV24-1 to TRBJ2-3; 8 bases are shared with TRBD2. The junction had 11 bases not matched to a gene; V was cut back by 5 bases and J by 5 bases. Per the germline V gene, CDR1 is KGHDR and CDR2 is SFDVKD. This CDR3 has 16 amino acids. The CDR3 protein is CATSVNRAGAGDTQYF. Written as DNA, the CDR3 is TGTGCCACCAGTGTTAACAGAGCGGGGGCGGGAGATACGCAGTATTTT.

The chain has TRBV7-6 and TRBJ1-2, with 7 bases matching TRBD1. V was pared by 2 bases and J by 5 bases, with 2 bases of the junction left unmatched. CDR3 length: 13 amino acids. CDR1 and CDR2 from the germline V gene are SGHVS and FNYEAQ. CDR3 nucleotides: TGTGCCAGCAGCTTAAGGGGGCAGTATGGCTACACCTTC. Translating gives CASSLRGQYGYTF. The complete variable domain, with remaining parts taken from reference TRBV7-6 and TRBJ1-2, reads GAGVSQSPRYKVTKRGQDVALRCDPISGHVSLYWYRQALGQGPEFLTYFNYEAQQDKSGLPNDRFSAERPEGSISTLTIQRTEQRDSAMYRCASSLRGQYGYTFGSGTRLTVV.

The chain recombines TRBV3-1 (or the pseudogene TRBV3-2) with TRBJ1-5; D uncertain. From germline, CDR1 is LGHDT and CDR2 YNNKEL (reference sequence). V gave up 5 bases and J gave up 2 bases, with 7 bases separating them. There are 13 residues in the CDR3. CDR3 bases: TGTGCCAGCAGCAGAGAACGCAATCAGCCCCAGCATTTT. It yields the protein CASSRERNQPQHF.

This clone came up once. The V gene is TRBV20-1, the J gene TRBJ1-4, with unresolved D. CDR3 length: 11 amino acids. Per the germline V gene, CDR1 is DFQATT and CDR2 is SNEGSKA (reference sequence). V was cut by 2 bases and J by 8 bases, with 6 bases left in between. This CDR3 is CSARSSEKLFF. In nucleotides, the CDR3 is TGCAGTGCTAGATCAAGCGAAAAACTGTTTTTT.

This clone was counted a few times. This chain joins TRBV10-1 and TRBJ2-2; 8 bases align to TRBD2. The CDR3 contains 16 residues. Germline V gene lookup returns CDR1 WNHNN and CDR2 SYGVQD (reference sequence). V was clipped by 0 bases and J by 7 bases; unmatched bases: 7. CDR3 sequence (DNA): TGCGCCAGCAGTGAGTCTGGGCTAGCGGGTCGCGGGGAGCTGTTTTTT. It codes for CASSESGLAGRGELFF.

The V and J genes are TRBV19 and TRBJ2-2; no clear D gene. CDR3 length: 11 amino acids. Trimming left V 7 bases short and J 7 bases short, with 7 bases between. Germline V gene lookup returns CDR1 LNHDA and CDR2 SQIVND (reference sequence). The CDR3 nucleotides read TGTGCCAGTACTTCAGGCGGGGAGCTGTTTTTT. This translates into CASTSGGELFF.

This clone came up once. The chain links TRBV11-2 to TRBJ1-1; TRBD1 is a possible D gene (5 bases). CDR3 length: 14 amino acids. Per the germline V gene, CDR1 is SGHAT and CDR2 is FQNNGV. V lost 8 bases to trimming and J lost 4 bases, with 17 bases between them. The CDR3 DNA reads as TGTGCCAGCGGGGGGAGGGGACGGGGCACTGAAGCTTTCTTT. It codes for CASGGRGRGTEAFF.

The chain is built from TRBV5-1 and TRBJ2-3; 11 bases match TRBD2. Germline CDR1 is SGHRS and CDR2 is YFSETQ. The CDR3 is 16 residues long. The V and J ends lost 4 bases and 7 bases, in that order; junction bases with no gene match: 11. In nucleotides, the CDR3 is TGCGCCAGCAGCGGAGCCGGGACTAGCGGACGTAATACGCAGTATTTT. Its translation: CASSGAGTSGRNTQYF.

V and J are TRBV5-1 and TRBJ2-7; D not certain. CDR3 length: 11 residues. From germline, CDR1 is SGHRS and CDR2 YFSETQ. Trimming pared 2 bases from V and 4 bases from J, leaving 4 bases between. The CDR3 region has the DNA TGCGCCAGCAGCTTTCGTTACGAGCAGTACTTC. Its protein product is CASSFRYEQYF.

V usage is TRBV7-2 and J usage is TRBJ2-7, with D possibly being TRBD2 (7 bases). The length of the CDR3 is 16 residues. Germline CDR1 is SGHTA and CDR2 is FQGNSA. Trimming stripped 3 bases from V and 5 bases from J, with 20 bases between. The CDR3 DNA sequence: TGTGCCAGCAGCTTCCGCGGGGGCAACCTCCGGGACGAGCAGTACTTC. As protein: CASSFRGGNLRDEQYF.

This clone was seen once. This chain uses TRBV29-1 with TRBJ1-1, with a tentative D call TRBD1 (6 bases). The CDR3 has 12 amino acids. The V and J ends lost 6 bases and 4 bases respectively, with 12 bases between them. Germline V gives CDR1 SQVTM, CDR2 ANQGSEA. The CDR3 nucleotides read TGCAGCGTGGCGGGGGCAGGCACTGAAGCTTTCTTT. Translated: CSVAGAGTEAFF.

The genes are TRBV11-2 and TRBJ2-1; TRBD2 matches at 13 bases. Germline values: CDR1 SGHAT, CDR2 FQNNGV. Trimming removed 6 bases from V and 9 bases from J; junction bases left unmatched: 11. The CDR3 length is 16 residues. This CDR3 reads CASSRTSGRGAGEQFF. The CDR3, as DNA: TGTGCCAGCAGTCGGACTAGCGGGAGAGGAGCTGGTGAGCAGTTCTTC.